This T cell receptor beta chain derives from a study of blood T cell repertoires in COVID-19. V was pared by 4 bases and J by 2 bases, with 8 bases of the junction left unmatched. This CDR3 is built from 16 residues. CDR1 is LNHDA, CDR2 SQIVND, per germline (reference sequence). Per the original methods: Using reference gene primer amplification, nucleated cell counts were estimated. Here immunoSEQ multiplex PCR was the method, and the copy in TCRdb shows in-frame clones only, minus some. That table furnishes V, J and clone size, whereas the DNA furnished D and trimming. The sample lists some 140,000 clones, around 78% seen once, with roughly 1.7% in the top ten.

This clonotype was sampled from a man older than 75 with acute or convalescent COVID-19. The J gene is TRBJ2-7, the V gene TRBV19; 10 bases are a match to TRBD1. What was sequenced was peripheral blood. The CDR3 is CASSKGTGDITYEQYF. In DNA form, the CDR3 reads TGTGCCAGTAGTAAAGGGACAGGGGATATTACCTACGAGCAGTACTTC.